The present T cell receptor (beta chain) was sequenced within a study of T cell responses to AZD1222 COVID-19 vaccine. On the study more broadly: Combined were second doses at about 4 or about 12 weeks. The study's findings and limits: Clonal diversity may have been underestimated in mostly white British donors. Dominant CD4 TCR responses targeted spike regions 160-218 and 743-854. After the peak T cell response, and only then, were repertoires sampled.

For this clone: Its antigen is undetermined.

Only in-frame clones appear in the TCRdb table, and some are missing; sequencing was by immunoSEQ multiplex PCR. The sample includes 150,000 to 200,000 clones, about 92% of them seen just once. Germline V gene data show CDR1 as SGHRS and CDR2 as YFSETQ. Trimming shortened V by 0 bases and J by 0 bases, and 13 bases separated the two germline ends. This CDR3 has 16 amino acids. This TCR was recovered from an adult in good health. V usage is TRBV5-1 and J usage is TRBJ2-7; unclear D gene. This specimen was peripheral blood, taken on day 0 of AZD1222 vaccination. Written as DNA, the CDR3 is TGCGCCAGCAGCTTGGGATGGACGACAAGCTCCTACGAGCAGTACTTC. Translated, it gives CASSLGWTTSSYEQYF. Full variable domain (rest looked up from reference TRBV5-1 and TRBJ2-7): KAGVTQTPRYLIKTRGQQVTLSCSPISGHRSVSWYQQTPGQGLQFLFEYFSETQRNKGNFPGRFSGRQFSNSRSEMNVSTLELGDSALYLCASSLGWTTSSYEQYFGPGTRLTVT.